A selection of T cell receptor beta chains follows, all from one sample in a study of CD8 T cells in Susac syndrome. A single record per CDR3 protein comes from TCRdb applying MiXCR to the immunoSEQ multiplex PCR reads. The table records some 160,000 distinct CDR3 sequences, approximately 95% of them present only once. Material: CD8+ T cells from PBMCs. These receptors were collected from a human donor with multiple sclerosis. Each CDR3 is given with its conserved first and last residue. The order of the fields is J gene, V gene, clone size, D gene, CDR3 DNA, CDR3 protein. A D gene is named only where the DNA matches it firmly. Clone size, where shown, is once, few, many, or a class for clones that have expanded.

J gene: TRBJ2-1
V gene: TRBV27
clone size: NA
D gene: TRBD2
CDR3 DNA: TGTGCCAGCAGGCATATTACTAGCGGCCCGGGACCCAATGAGCAGTTCTTC
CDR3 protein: CASRHITSGPGPNEQFF

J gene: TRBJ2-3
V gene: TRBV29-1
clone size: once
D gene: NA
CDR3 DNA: TGCAGCGCCAAAAGCGTCGGGGATCCGGCAGATACGCAGTATTTT
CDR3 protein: CSAKSVGDPADTQYF

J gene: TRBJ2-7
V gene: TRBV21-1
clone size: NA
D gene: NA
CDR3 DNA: TGTGCCAGCAGCAAAATCGACTACGAGCAGTACTTC
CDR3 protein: CASSKIDYEQYF

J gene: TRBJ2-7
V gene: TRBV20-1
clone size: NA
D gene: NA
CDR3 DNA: TGCAGTGCTAGAGATCTACTAGCCACTTCCTGGGAGCAGTACTTC
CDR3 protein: CSARDLLATSWEQYF

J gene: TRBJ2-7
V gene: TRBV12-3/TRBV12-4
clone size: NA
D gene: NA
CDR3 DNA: TGTGCCAGCAGTTTGGCGGGATGGCAGTACGAGCAGTACTTC
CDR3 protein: CASSLAGWQYEQYF

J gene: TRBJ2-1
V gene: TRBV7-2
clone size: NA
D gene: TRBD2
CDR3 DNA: TGTGCCAGCAGCTTAACCCGGGGGGGCCCCCCCAATGAGCAGTTCTTC
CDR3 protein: CASSLTRGGPPNEQFF

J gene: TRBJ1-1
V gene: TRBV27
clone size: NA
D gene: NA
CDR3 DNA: TGTGCCAGCGGACTTTGGGGAGAAGCTTTCTTT
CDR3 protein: CASGLWGEAFF

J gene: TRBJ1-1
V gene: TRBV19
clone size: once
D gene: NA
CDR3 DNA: TGTGCCAGTAGTTTCACGGGACGTTCGAACACTGAAGCCTTCTTT
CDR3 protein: CASSFTGRSNTEAFF

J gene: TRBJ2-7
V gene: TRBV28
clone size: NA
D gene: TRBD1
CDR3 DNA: TGTGCCAGCAGTCTTCGACAGGGGGCGGGTGAGCAGTACTTC
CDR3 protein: CASSLRQGAGEQYF

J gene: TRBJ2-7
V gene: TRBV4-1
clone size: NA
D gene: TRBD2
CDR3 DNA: TGCGCCAGCAGCGTGACTAGCGGGAAAGGTTACGAGCAGTACTTC
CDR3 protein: CASSVTSGKGYEQYF

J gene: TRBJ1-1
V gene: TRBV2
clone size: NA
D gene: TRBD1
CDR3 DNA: TGTGCCAGCAGGACCGGGACAGGGAGGGTCCTGAACACTGAAGCTTTCTTT
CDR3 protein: CASRTGTGRVLNTEAFF

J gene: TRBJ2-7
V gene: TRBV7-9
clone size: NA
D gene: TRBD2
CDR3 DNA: TGTGCCAGCAGTTCGGGACTAGGAAACGAGCAGTACTTC
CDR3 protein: CASSSGLGNEQYF

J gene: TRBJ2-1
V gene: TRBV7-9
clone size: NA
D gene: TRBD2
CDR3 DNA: TGTGCCAGCAGCTTAGAAGGACTAGCGGACAATGAGCAGTTCTTC
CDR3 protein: CASSLEGLADNEQFF

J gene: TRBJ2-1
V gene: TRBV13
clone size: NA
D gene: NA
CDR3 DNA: TGTGCCAGCAGCGCCCGGTGGGCCGATGAGCAGTTCTTC
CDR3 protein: CASSARWADEQFF

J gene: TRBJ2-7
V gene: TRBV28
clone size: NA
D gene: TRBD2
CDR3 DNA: TGTGCCAGCAGTTCCCGACTAGCAGAGAACTACGAGCAGTACTTC
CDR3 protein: CASSSRLAENYEQYF

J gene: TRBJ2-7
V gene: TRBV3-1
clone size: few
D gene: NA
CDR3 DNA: TGTGCCAGCGCTGGGACTCGCTCCTACGAGCAGTACTTC
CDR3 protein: CASAGTRSYEQYF

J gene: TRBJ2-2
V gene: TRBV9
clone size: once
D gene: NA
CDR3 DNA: TGTGCCAGCAGCGTAGGGCAAAACACCGGGGAGCTGTTTTTT
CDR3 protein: CASSVGQNTGELFF

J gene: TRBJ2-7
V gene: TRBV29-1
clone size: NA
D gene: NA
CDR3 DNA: TGCAGCGTGGTCAAAGGCGGAGCCTACGAGCAGTACTTC
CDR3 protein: CSVVKGGAYEQYF

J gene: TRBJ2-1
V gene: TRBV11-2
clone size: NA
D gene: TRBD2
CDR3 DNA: TGTGCCAGCAGCTTAGTTTCGGGACTAGCGGACTATGAGCAGTTCTTC
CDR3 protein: CASSLVSGLADYEQFF

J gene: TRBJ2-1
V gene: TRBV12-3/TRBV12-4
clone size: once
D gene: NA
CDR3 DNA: TGTGCCAGCAGTTTTTCGGGTTTTAATGGGCAGTTCTTC
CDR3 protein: CASSFSGFNGQFF

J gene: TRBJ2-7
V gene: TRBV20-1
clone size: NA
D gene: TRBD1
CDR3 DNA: TGCAGTGCTAGAGATTACCGGGACAGCGCCTACGAGCAGTACTTC
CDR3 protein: CSARDYRDSAYEQYF

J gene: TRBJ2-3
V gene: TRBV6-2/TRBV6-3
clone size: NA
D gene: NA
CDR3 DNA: TGTGCCAGCAGGTCCACCGGGTTTGGTGCAGATACGCAGTATTTT
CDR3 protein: CASRSTGFGADTQYF

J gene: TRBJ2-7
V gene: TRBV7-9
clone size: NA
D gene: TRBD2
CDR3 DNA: TGTGCCAGCAGCGTCACTAGCGAGGCCTCCTACGAGCAGTACTTC
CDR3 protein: CASSVTSEASYEQYF

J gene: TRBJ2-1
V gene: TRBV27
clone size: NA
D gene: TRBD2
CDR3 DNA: TGTGCCAGCAGGACTAGCGGGAGGGACAATGAGCAGTTCTTC
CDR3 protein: CASRTSGRDNEQFF

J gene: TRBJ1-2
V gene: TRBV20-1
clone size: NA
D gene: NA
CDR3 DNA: TGCAGTGCTAGACCCATGGACAGATATGGCTACACCTTC
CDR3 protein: CSARPMDRYGYTF

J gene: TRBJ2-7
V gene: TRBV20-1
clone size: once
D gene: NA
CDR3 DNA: TGCAGTGCTAGAGATTACCACTACCTCTACGAGCAGTACTTC
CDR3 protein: CSARDYHYLYEQYF

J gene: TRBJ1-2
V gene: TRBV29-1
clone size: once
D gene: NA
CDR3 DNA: TGCAGCGTTCCCAGAGGGACCTTC
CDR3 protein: CSVPRGTF

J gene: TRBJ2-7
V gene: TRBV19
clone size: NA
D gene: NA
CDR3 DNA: TGTGCCAGTAGTGAGACAGGACCCTACGAGCAGTACTTC
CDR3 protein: CASSETGPYEQYF

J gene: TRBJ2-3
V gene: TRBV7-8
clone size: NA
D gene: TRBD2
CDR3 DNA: TGTGCCAGCGGCATAACTAGCGGGAGGGCCGGAGATACGCAGTATTTT
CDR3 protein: CASGITSGRAGDTQYF